Listed here are 10 T cell receptor beta chains from one sample, sequenced in a study of identical twins (dated by TCRdb to 2016 to 2017). The library was prepared using 5' RACE. The run used an Illumina HiSeq 2000. In TCRdb, the public reads were trimmed at Q25 with fastp and aligned with MiXCR, with productive beta chains retained. Merged by CDR3 protein, the rows form single entries marked with the most common genes and DNA. The sample table lists 1.5 million to 2 million distinct CDR3 sequences, under 35% of them with a count of one. Around 0.25% of the sample goes to the ten largest clones. The sample was cord blood. The source of these receptors is a newborn girl in good health.

The sample holds a few counts of this clonotype. The chain links TRBV20-1 to TRBJ2-7, with D perhaps TRBD1 or TRBD2 (5 bases each). Germline V gives CDR1 DFQATT, CDR2 SNEGSKA (reference sequence). Between the trimmed V and J ends, which lost 4 bases and 0 bases, there was a span of 7 bases. This CDR3 spans 12 amino acids. Here the CDR3 reads CSAKGSSYEQYF. The DNA of the CDR3 is TGCAGTGCTAAGGGGAGCTCCTACGAGCAGTACTTC.

This chain uses TRBV20-1 with TRBJ2-2; 7 nucleotides align to TRBD2. Germline loops: CDR1 DFQATT, CDR2 SNEGSKA (reference sequence). After removal of 3 bases from V and 6 bases from J, the junction contained 16 bases not matched to a gene. The CDR3 length is 17 residues. The CDR3 here is CSASGGYRTRGPGELFF. In nucleotides, the CDR3 is TGCAGTGCTAGTGGGGGGTATCGGACTAGAGGGCCCGGGGAGCTGTTTTTT.

The genes are TRBV20-1 and TRBJ2-5; 11 bases fit TRBD2. The CDR3 loop spans 17 amino acids. The germline V gene encodes CDR1 DFQATT and CDR2 SNEGSKA (reference sequence). Losses at the gene ends were 3 bases for V and 5 bases for J; bases not matched to a gene: 14. This CDR3 is CSARALISGGAFETQYF. Here the CDR3 DNA reads TGCAGTGCTAGGGCATTAATTAGCGGGGGGGCGTTTGAGACCCAGTACTTC.

The chain links TRBV20-1 to TRBJ1-2; possible D gene TRBD1, 6 bases. Trimming pared 4 bases from V and 4 bases from J, leaving 10 bases between. CDR1 and CDR2 from the germline V gene are DFQATT and SNEGSKA (reference sequence). The CDR3 loop spans 12 amino acids. The CDR3 spells CSAIDRSYGYTF. CDR3 bases: TGCAGTGCTATCGACAGGAGCTATGGCTACACCTTC.

This clonotype was counted between two and nine times. The rearrangement uses TRBV4-2 and TRBJ2-5, with D unclear. The V end was cut by 0 bases, the J end by 7 bases, with 18 bases between. The CDR3 length is 16 residues. Per the germline V gene, CDR1 is LGHNA and CDR2 is YNFKEQ. The CDR3 sequence: CASSQESTRRPWTQYF. As DNA, the CDR3 is TGTGCCAGCAGCCAAGAATCCACCAGACGTCCGTGGACCCAGTACTTC.

This clonotype was observed many times. The V call is TRBV5-1, the J call TRBJ2-1; 7 positions match TRBD2. With 0 bases clipped from V and 1 base from J, the junction kept 4 bases outside the gene matches. Per the germline V gene, CDR1 is SGHRS and CDR2 is YFSETQ. The CDR3 is made up of 16 amino acids. The CDR3 region is CASSLVPGGSYNEQFF. In DNA form, the CDR3 reads TGCGCCAGCAGCTTGGTTCCGGGGGGATCCTACAATGAGCAGTTCTTC.

This clonotype occurred a few times. This chain connects TRBV5-1 to TRBJ2-1, with 11 nucleotides matching TRBD2. From germline, CDR1 is SGHRS and CDR2 YFSETQ. This CDR3 is 15 amino acids long. With 5 bases clipped from V and 8 bases from J, the junction kept 9 bases outside the gene matches. CDR3 amino acids: CASRNGTSGGHEQFF. The CDR3 DNA is TGCGCCAGCAGAAACGGGACTAGCGGTGGCCATGAGCAGTTCTTC.

The chain combines TRBV5-1 with TRBJ2-3; no reliable D call. This CDR3 spans 13 amino acids. The V end lost 6 bases, the J end lost 2 bases, and 10 bases lay between the germline ends. Per the germline V gene, CDR1 is SGHRS and CDR2 is YFSETQ. CDR3 DNA: TGCGCCAGCAAACTCTACCCCACAGATACGCAGTATTTT. As protein: CASKLYPTDTQYF. The full variable domain, in which reference TRBV5-1 and TRBJ2-3 provide the parts outside the CDR3, is KAGVTQTPRYLIKTRGQQVTLSCSPISGHRSVSWYQQTPGQGLQFLFEYFSETQRNKGNFPGRFSGRQFSNSRSEMNVSTLELGDSALYLCASKLYPTDTQYFGPGTRLTVL.

This chain uses TRBV29-1 with TRBJ2-5; no clear D. CDR3 length: 12 residues. The V end was cut by 3 bases, the J end by 1 base, with 6 bases between. CDR1 is SQVTM, CDR2 ANQGSEA, per germline. The CDR3 nucleotides read TGCAGCGTTGACCGGGCCCAAGAGACCCAGTACTTC. This translates into CSVDRAQETQYF.

The V call is TRBV4-2, the J call TRBJ2-7, with 14 bases that match TRBD2. CDR3 length equals 17 residues. The V gene end was trimmed by 3 bases and the J gene end by 3 bases; junction bases not matched to a gene: 7. In germline, CDR1 is LGHNA, CDR2 YNFKEQ. In DNA, the CDR3 is TGTGCCAGCAGCCAGGGACTAGCGGGGGCCAGGTACTACGAGCAGTACTTC. It yields the protein CASSQGLAGARYYEQYF.